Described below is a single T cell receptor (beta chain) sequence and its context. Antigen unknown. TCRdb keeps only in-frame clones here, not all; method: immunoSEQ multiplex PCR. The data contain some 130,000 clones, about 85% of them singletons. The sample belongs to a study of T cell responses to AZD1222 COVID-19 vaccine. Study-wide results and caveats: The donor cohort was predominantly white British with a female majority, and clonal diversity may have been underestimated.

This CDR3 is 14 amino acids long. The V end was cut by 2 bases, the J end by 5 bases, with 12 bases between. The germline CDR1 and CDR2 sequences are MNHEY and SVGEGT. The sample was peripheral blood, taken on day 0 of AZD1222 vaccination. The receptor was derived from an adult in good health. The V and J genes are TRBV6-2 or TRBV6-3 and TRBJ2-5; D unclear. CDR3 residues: CASSYKGFGETQYF. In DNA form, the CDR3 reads TGTGCCAGCAGTTACAAAGGGTTTGGGGAGACCCAGTACTTC.